The clone carrying this TCR beta chain was observed at least ten times. Its antigen is not identified. CDR3 length equals 15 residues. V gave up 6 bases and J gave up 4 bases; unmatched junction bases: 7. Per the germline V gene, CDR1 is DFQATT and CDR2 is SNEGSKA (reference sequence). The record originates from a study of T-cell reconstitution after alpha-beta-depleted transplantation in children. General study points: The high TCRbeta diversity at day 60 in some patients came from surviving recipient T cells and thymic progenitors. Diversity and T-cell counts at one year after transplant derived mostly from new T cells. Alpha-beta T cells present about two months after transplant were reported to originate from several hundred expanded graft clones.

This sample's TCRbeta library carried unique molecular identifier barcodes. TCRdb reprocessed the PCR reads via MiXCR and lists one record per CDR3 protein. This table has a few hundred thousand distinct CDR3 sequences, 13% appearing once. The sample in question was PBMCs, mostly from graft donor cells, obtained 360 days after TCRalphabeta/CD19-depleted stem cell transplant. The clonotype originates from a male patient between 5 and 17 years old who had a stem cell transplant for acute myeloid leukemia, so the T cells may come from the graft donor. The rearrangement joins TRBV20-1 to TRBJ2-5; 14 bases match TRBD2. The CDR3 region has the DNA TGCAGTGCCCTCCCGACTAGCGGGAGGGGAGAGACCCAGTACTTC. Translation gives CSALPTSGRGETQYF.